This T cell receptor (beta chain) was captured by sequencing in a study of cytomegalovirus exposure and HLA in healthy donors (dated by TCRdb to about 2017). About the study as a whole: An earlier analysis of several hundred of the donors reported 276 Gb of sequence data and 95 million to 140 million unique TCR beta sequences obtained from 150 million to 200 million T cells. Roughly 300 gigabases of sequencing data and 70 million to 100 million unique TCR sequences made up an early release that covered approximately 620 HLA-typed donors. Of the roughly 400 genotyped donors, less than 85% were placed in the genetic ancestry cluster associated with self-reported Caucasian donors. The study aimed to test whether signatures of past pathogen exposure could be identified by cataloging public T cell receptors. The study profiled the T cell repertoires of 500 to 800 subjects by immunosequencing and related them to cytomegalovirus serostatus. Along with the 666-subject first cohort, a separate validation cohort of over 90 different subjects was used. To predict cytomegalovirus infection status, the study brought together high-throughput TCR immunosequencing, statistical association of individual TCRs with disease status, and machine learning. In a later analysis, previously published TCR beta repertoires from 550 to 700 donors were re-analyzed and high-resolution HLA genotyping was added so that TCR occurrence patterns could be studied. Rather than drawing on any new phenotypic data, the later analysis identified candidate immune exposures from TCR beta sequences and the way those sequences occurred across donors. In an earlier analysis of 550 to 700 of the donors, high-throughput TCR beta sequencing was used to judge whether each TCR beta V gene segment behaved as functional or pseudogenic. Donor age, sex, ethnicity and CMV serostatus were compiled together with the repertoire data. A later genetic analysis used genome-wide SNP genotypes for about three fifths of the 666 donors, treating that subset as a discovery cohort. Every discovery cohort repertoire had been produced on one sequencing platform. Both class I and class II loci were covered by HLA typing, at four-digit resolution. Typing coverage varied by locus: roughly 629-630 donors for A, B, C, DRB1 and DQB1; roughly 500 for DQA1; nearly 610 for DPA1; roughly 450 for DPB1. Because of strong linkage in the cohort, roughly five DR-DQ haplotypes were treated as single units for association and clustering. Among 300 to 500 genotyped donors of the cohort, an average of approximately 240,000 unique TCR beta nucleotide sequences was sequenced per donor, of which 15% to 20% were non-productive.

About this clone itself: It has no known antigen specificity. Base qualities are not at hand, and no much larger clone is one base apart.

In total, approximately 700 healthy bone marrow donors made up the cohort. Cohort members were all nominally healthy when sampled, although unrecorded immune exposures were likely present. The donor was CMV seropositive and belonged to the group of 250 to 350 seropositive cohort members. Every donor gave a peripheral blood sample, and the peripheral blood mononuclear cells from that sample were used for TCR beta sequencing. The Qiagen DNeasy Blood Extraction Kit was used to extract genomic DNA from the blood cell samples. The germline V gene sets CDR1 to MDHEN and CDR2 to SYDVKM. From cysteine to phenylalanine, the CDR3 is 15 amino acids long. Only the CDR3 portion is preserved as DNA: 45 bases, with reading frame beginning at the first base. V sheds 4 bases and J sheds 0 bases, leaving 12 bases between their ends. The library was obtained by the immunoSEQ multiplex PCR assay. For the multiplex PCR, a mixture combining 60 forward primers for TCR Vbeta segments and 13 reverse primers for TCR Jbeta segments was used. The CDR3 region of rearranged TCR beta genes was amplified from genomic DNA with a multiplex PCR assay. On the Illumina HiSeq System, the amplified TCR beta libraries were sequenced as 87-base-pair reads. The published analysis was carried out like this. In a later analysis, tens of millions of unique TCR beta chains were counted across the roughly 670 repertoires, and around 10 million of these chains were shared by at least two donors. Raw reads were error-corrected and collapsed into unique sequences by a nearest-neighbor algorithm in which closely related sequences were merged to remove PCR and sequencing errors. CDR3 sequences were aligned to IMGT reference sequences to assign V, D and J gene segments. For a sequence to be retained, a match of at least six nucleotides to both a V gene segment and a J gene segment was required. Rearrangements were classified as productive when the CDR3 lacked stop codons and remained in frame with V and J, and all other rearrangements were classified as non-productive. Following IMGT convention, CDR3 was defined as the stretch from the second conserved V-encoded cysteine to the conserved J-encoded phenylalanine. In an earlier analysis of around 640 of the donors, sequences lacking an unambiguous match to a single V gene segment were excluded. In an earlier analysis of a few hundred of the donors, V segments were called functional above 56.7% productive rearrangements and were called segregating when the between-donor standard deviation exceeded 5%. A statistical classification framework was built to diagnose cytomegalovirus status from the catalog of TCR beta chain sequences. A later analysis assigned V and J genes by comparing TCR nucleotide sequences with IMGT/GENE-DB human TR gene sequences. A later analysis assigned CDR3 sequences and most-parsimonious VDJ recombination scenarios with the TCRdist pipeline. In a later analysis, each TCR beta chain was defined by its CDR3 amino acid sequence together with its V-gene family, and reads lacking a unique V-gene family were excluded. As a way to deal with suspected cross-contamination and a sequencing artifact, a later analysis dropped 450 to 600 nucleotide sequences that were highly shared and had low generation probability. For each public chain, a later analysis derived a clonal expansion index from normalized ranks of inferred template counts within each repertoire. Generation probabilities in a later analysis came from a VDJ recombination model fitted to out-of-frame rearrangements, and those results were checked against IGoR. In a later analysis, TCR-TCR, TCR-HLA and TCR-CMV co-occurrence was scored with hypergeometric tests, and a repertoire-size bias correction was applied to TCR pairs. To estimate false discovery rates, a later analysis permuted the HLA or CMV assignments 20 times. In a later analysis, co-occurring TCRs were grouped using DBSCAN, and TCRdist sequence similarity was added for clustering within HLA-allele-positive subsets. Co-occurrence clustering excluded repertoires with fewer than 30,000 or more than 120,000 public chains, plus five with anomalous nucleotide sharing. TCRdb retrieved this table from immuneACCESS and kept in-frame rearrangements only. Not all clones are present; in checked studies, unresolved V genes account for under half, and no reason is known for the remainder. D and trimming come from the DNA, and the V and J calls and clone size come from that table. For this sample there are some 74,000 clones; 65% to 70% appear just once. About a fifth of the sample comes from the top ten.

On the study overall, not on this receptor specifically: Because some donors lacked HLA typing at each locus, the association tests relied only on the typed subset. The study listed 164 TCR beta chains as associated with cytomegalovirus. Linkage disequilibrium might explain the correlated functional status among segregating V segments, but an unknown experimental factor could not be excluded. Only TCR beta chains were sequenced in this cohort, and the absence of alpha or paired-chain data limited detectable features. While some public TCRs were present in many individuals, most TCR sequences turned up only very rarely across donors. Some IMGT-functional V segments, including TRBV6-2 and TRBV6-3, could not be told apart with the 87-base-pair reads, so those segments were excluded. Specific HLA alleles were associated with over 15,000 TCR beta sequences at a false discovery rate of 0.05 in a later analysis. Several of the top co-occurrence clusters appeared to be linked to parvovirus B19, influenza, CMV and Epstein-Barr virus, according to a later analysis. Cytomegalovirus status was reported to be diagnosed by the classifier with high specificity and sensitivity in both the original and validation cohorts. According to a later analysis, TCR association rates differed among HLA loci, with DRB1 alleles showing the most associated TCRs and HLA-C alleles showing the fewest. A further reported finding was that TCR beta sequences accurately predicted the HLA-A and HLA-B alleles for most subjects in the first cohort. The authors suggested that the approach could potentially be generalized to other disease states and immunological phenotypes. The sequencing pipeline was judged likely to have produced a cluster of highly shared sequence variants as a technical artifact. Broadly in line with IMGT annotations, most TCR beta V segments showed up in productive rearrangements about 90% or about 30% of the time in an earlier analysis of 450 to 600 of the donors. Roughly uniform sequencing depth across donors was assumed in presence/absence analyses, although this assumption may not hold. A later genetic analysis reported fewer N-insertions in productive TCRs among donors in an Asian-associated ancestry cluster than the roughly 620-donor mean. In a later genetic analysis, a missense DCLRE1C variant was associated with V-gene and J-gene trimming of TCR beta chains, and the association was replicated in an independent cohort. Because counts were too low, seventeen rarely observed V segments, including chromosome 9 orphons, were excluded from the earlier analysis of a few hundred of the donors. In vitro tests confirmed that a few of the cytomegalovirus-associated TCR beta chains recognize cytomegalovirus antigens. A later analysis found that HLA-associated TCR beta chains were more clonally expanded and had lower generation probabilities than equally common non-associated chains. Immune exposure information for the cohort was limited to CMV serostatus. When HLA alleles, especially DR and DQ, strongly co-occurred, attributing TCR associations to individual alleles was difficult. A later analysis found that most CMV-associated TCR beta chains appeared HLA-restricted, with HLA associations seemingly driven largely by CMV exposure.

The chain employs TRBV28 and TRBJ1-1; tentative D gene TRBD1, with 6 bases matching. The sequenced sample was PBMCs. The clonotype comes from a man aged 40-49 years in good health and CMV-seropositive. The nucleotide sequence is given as TGTGCCAGCAGTTCTTGGGACACCTTGAACACTGAAGCTTTCTTT. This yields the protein CASSSWDTLNTEAFF.